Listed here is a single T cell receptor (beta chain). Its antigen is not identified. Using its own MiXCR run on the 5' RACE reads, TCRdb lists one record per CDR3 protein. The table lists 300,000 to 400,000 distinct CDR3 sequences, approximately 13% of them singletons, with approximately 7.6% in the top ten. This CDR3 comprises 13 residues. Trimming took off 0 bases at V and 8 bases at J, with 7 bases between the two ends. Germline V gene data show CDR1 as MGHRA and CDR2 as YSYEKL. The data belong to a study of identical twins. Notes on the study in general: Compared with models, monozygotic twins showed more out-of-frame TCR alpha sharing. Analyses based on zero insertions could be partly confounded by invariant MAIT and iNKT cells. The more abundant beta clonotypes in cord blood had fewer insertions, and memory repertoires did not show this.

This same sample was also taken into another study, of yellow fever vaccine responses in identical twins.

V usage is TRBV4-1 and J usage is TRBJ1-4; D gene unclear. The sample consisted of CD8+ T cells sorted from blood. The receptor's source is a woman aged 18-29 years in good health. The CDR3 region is CASSQEGWEKLFF. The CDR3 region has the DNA TGCGCCAGCAGCCAAGAAGGGTGGGAAAAACTGTTTTTT.